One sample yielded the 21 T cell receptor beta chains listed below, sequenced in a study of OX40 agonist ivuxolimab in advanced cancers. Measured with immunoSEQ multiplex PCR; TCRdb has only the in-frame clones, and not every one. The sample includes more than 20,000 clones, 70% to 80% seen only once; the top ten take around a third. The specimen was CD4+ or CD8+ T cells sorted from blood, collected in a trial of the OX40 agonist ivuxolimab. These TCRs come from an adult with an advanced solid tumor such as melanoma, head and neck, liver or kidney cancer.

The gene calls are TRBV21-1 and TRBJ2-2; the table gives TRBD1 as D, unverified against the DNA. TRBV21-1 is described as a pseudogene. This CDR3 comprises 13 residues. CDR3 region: CASSQGVSGELFF. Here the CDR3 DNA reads TGTGCCAGCAGCCAGGGGGTGTCCGGGGAGCTGTTTTTT.

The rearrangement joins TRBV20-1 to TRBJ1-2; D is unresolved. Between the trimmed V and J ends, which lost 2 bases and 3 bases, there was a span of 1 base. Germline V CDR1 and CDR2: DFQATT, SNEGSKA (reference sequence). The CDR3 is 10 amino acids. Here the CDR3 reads CSARHYGYTF. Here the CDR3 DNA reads TGCAGTGCTAGACACTATGGCTACACCTTC.

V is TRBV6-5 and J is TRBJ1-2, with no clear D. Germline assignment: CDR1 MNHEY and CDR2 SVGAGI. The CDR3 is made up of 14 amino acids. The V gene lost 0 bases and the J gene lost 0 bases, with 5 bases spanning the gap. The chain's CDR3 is CASSYSHPNYGYTF. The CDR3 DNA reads TGTGCCAGCAGTTACTCGCATCCTAACTATGGCTACACCTTC.

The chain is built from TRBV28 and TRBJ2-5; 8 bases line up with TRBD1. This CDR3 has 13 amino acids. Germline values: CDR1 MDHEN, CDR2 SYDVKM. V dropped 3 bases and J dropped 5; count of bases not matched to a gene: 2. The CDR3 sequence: CASSFHRGETQYF. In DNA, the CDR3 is TGTGCCAGCAGTTTTCACAGGGGGGAGACCCAGTACTTC. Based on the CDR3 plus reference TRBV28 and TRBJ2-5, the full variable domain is DVKVTQSSRYLVKRTGEKVFLECVQDMDHENMFWYRQDPGLGLRLIYFSYDVKMKEKGDIPEGYSVSREKKERFSLILESASTNQTSMYLCASSFHRGETQYFGPGTRLLVL.

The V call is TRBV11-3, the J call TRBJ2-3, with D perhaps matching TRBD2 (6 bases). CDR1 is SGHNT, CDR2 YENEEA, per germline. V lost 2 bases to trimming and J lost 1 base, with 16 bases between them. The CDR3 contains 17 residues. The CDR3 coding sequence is TGTGCCAGCAGCTTAAGGACTCGGACGGGGGGCACAGATACGCAGTATTTT. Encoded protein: CASSLRTRTGGTDTQYF. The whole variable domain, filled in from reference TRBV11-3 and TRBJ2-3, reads EAGVVQSPRYKIIEKKQPVAFWCNPISGHNTLYWYLQNLGQGPELLIRYENEEAVDDSQLPKDRFSAERLKGVDSTLKIQPAELGDSAVYLCASSLRTRTGGTDTQYFGPGTRLTVL.

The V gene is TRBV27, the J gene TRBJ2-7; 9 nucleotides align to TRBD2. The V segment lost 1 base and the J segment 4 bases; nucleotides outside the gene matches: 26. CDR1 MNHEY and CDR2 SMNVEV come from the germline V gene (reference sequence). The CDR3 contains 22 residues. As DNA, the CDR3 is TGTGCCAGCAGTTTATTTCAGCAAACTAGCGGGCTAAATTATCGAGAGACGTACGAGCAGTACTTC. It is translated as CASSLFQQTSGLNYRETYEQYF.

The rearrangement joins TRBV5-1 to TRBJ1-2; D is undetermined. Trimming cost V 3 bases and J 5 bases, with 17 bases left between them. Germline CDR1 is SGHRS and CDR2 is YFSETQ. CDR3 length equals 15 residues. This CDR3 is CASSSLGALGYGYTF. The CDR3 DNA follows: TGCGCCAGCAGCTCATTGGGAGCTCTAGGGTATGGCTACACCTTC.

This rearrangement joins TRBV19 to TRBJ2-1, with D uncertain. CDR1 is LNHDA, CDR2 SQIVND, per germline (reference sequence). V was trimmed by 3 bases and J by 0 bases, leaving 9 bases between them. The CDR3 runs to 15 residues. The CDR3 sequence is CASSIGRGSYNEQFF. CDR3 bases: TGTGCCAGTAGTATCGGACGCGGCTCCTACAATGAGCAGTTCTTC.

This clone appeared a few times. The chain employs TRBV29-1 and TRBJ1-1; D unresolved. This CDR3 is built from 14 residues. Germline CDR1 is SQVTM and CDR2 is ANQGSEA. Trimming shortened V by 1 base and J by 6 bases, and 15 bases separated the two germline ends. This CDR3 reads CSVEGIPRGPEAFF. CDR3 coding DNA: TGCAGCGTTGAAGGTATCCCAAGAGGACCTGAAGCTTTCTTT. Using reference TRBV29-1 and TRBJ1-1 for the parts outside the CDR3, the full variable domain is SAVISQKPSRDICQRGTSLTIQCQVDSQVTMMFWYRQQPGQSLTLIATANQGSEATYESGFVIDKFPISRPNLTFSTLTVSNMSPEDSSIYLCSVEGIPRGPEAFFGQGTRLTVV.

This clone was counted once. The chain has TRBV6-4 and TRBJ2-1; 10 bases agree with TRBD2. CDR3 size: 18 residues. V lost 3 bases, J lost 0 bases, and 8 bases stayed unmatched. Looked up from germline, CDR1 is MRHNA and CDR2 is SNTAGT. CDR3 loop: CASSESSGGRYSYNEQFF. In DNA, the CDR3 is TGTGCCAGCAGTGAGTCTAGCGGGGGCCGATACTCCTACAATGAGCAGTTCTTC.

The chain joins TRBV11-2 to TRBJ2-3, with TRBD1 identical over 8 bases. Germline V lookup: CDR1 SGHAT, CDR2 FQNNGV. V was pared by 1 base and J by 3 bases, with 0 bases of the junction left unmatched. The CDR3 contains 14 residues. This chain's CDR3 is CASSLGTGTDTQYF. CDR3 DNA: TGTGCCAGCAGCTTAGGGACAGGGACAGATACGCAGTATTTT.

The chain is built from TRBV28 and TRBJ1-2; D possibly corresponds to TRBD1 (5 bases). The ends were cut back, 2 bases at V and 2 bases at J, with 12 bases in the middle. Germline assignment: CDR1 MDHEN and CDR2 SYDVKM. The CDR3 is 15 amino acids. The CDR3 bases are TGTGCCAGCAGTTTAATGATGGGGGGGAACTATGGCTACACCTTC. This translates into CASSLMMGGNYGYTF.

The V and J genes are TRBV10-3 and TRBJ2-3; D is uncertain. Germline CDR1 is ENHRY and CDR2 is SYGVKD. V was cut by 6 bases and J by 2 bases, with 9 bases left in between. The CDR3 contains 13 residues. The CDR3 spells CAISDVDTDTQYF. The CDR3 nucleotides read TGTGCCATCAGCGACGTCGACACAGATACGCAGTATTTT.

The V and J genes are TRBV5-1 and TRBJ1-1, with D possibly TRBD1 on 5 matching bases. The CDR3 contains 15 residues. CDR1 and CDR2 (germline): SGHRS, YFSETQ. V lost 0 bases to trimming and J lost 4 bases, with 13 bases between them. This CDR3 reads CASSLGGISSTEAFF. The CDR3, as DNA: TGCGCCAGCAGCTTGGGGGGGATCAGTTCCACTGAAGCTTTCTTT.

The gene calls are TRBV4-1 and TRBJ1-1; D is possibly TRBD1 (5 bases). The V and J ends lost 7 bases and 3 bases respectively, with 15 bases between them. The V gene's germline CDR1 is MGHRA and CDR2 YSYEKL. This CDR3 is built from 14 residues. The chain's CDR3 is CASTLRGGYTEAFF. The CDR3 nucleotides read TGCGCCAGCACTTTACGGGGGGGGTACACTGAAGCTTTCTTT.

For the CDR3, the DNA is TGTGCCAGCAGCGGCTTACTAGAGAGCTCCTACAATGAGCAGTTCTTC. Its protein product is CASSGLLESSYNEQFF. This chain links TRBV7-9 with TRBJ2-1; D is perhaps TRBD2 (5 bases). Germline V gene lookup returns CDR1 SEHNR and CDR2 FQNEAQ (reference sequence). The V and J ends lost 5 bases and 0 bases respectively, with 14 bases between them. This CDR3 comprises 16 residues.

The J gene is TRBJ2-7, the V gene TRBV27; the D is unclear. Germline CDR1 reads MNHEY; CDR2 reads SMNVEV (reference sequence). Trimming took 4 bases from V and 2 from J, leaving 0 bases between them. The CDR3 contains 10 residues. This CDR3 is CASSSYEQYF. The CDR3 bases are TGTGCCAGCAGTTCCTACGAGCAGTACTTC.

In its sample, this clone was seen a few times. The CDR3 DNA follows: TGCGCCAGCAGTGAGGTCGTGGGGCCGAACACCGGGGAGCTGTTTTTT. It yields the protein CASSEVVGPNTGELFF. J is TRBJ2-2 and V is TRBV10-2; possible D gene TRBD1, 5 bases. Germline CDR1 reads WSHSY; CDR2 reads SAAADI. The germline V and J ends were trimmed by 2 bases and 0 bases, with 10 bases remaining between them. The CDR3 consists of 16 residues.

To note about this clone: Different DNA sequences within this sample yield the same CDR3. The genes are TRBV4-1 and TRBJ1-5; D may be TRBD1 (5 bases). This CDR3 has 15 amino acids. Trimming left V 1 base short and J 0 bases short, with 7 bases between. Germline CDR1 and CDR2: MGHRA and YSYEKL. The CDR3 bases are TGCGCCAGCAGCCAAGTTACAGGTAGCAATCAGCCCCAGCATTTT. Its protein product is CASSQVTGSNQPQHF.

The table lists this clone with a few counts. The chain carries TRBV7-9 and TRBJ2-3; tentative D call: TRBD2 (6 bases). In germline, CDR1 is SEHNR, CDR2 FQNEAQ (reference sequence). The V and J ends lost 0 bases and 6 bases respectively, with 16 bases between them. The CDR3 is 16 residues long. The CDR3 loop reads CASSLASTPRGDTQYF. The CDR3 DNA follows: TGTGCCAGCAGCTTAGCAAGTACCCCACGGGGGGATACGCAGTATTTT.

The CDR3 is CATSRGQGYTEAFF. CDR3 sequence (DNA): TGTGCCACCAGCAGAGGTCAGGGATATACTGAAGCTTTCTTT. The J gene is TRBJ1-1, the V gene TRBV15, with D possibly matching TRBD1 (5 bases). The germline CDR1 and CDR2 sequences are LNHNV and YYDKDF (reference sequence). V shed 1 base and J shed 5 bases, with 11 bases lying between them. This CDR3 has 14 residues. Supplemented by reference TRBV15 and TRBJ1-1, the full variable domain reads DAMVIQNPRYQVTQFGKPVTLSCSQTLNHNVMYWYQQKSSQAPKLLFHYYDKDFNNEADTPDNFQSRRPNTSFCFLDIRSPGLGDTAMYLCATSRGQGYTEAFFGQGTRLTVV.